The TCR beta chain described here comes from a study of siplizumab effects on memory and regulatory T cells. Study outcomes and limitations: Alloreactive sequences traceable to unstimulated CD4+ memory cells were significantly reduced by siplizumab. Naive T cells seemed more diverse than memory cells; they also seemed major alloresponse contributors. Naive-or-memory phenotypes were unassignable for roughly 75-95% of proliferating CD4+ or CD8+ clones.

To note about this clone: As yet, its antigen is unknown.

Sequencing of each sample assayed roughly 100,000 TCR templates. Measured with immunoSEQ multiplex PCR; TCRdb has only the in-frame clones, and not every one. In the table there are about 87,000 clones, 87% of which are singletons. Germline V gene data show CDR1 as SGHTA and CDR2 as FQGNSA. The CDR3 is made up of 18 amino acids. Trimming cost V 1 base and J 4 bases; bases outside gene matches: 13. Sequencing input: Tregs sorted from blood. This chain links TRBV7-2 with TRBJ1-2; 9 positions match TRBD1. This TCR was recovered from a human donor in good health. CDR3 in DNA: TGTGCCAGCAGCTTAGACGGGACAGGGTCCCTCCTTATCTATGGCTACACCTTC. It translates to CASSLDGTGSLLIYGYTF.